These 14 T cell receptor beta chains were sequenced from one sample in a study of T-cell reconstitution after alpha-beta-depleted transplantation in children. Unique molecular identifiers were built into the TCRbeta library. TCRdb reprocessed the PCR reads via MiXCR and lists one record per CDR3 protein. This sample has 6,000 or so distinct CDR3 sequences, with roughly a sixth found just once. Sequencing used PBMCs, mostly from graft donor cells, obtained 180 days after TCRalphabeta/CD19-depleted stem cell transplant. These receptors were collected from a patient aged 2-15 years who had a stem cell transplant for inherited bone marrow failure, so the T cells may come from the graft donor.

This clonotype occurred many times. V and J are TRBV4-3 and TRBJ2-1, with unresolved D. Germline CDR1 and CDR2: LGHNA and YSLEER. The CDR3 extends over 15 amino acids. Trimming took 8 bases from V and 0 from J, leaving 14 bases between them. The CDR3: CASAAEFSSYNEQFF. The CDR3 region has the DNA TGCGCCAGCGCGGCGGAATTCAGCTCCTACAATGAGCAGTTCTTC.

This clonotype was counted ten times or more. CDR3 amino acids: CASSLWRLSSYNEQFF. The DNA of the CDR3 is TGCGCCAGCAGCTTGTGGCGGCTAAGCTCCTACAATGAGCAGTTCTTC. The J gene is TRBJ2-1, the V gene TRBV5-1; D unclear. Germline V gene sequence: CDR1 SGHRS, CDR2 YFSETQ. Between the trimmed V and J ends, which lost 1 base and 0 bases, there was a span of 11 bases. This CDR3 contains 16 residues.

This clonotype was recorded many times. The chain employs TRBV7-9 and TRBJ2-7; TRBD2 might be the D (7 bases). Germline V gene sequence: CDR1 SEHNR, CDR2 FQNEAQ (reference sequence). With 5 bases removed from V and 11 bases from J, the gap between germline ends came to 16 bases. The CDR3 is made up of 12 amino acids. In nucleotides, the CDR3 is TGTGCCAGCAGCCGGGCAGGGGAGGGGGAGTACTTC. Translated: CASSRAGEGEYF.

This clonotype has a count of ten or more. The CDR3 nucleotides are TGTGCCAGCAGCTTTCGGGGGAGTGAGCAGTTCTTC. Its protein is CASSFRGSEQFF. The chain carries TRBV7-2 and TRBJ2-1; maybe TRBD2 (6 bases). From germline, CDR1 is SGHTA and CDR2 FQGNSA. V lost 3 bases to trimming and J lost 9 bases, with 9 bases between them. CDR3 size: 12 residues. Combining the CDR3 with reference TRBV7-2 and TRBJ2-1 gives the whole variable domain GAGVSQSPSNKVTEKGKDVELRCDPISGHTALYWYRQSLGQGLEFLIYFQGNSAPDKSGLPSDRFSAERTGGSVSTLTIQRTQQEDSAVYLCASSFRGSEQFFGPGTRLTVL.

This clonotype came up many times. The rearrangement joins TRBV3-1 to TRBJ2-3; 7 bases line up with TRBD2. The V gene's germline CDR1 is LGHDT and CDR2 YNNKEL (reference sequence). The CDR3 totals 14 residues. Trimming took 4 bases from V and 4 from J; bases not matched to a gene: 5. The CDR3, as DNA: TGTGCCAGCAGCCGGAGCGGGACTTCAGATACGCAGTATTTT. This translates into CASSRSGTSDTQYF.

Ten or more counts support this clonotype. The chain couples TRBV12-3 or TRBV12-4 to TRBJ2-1; 7 bases are shared with TRBD2. Losses at the gene ends were 1 base for V and 5 bases for J; bases not matched to a gene: 2. CDR3 size: 14 residues. The CDR3 loop reads CASSLGGSDNEQFF. CDR3 DNA sequence: TGTGCCAGCAGTTTAGGCGGGAGCGACAATGAGCAGTTCTTC.

This clonotype occurred many times. The rearrangement joins TRBV7-6 to TRBJ2-7, with a possible D match to TRBD2 (5 bases). The CDR3 is 13 amino acids. V lost 5 bases and J 5 bases, leaving 13 bases between the germline ends. Germline CDR1 is SGHVS and CDR2 is FNYEAQ. The CDR3 DNA reads as TGTGCCAGCAGCCGAAGATGGGGAGACGAGCAGTACTTC. Amino acids: CASSRRWGDEQYF. Looking up the rest from reference TRBV7-6 and TRBJ2-7 gives the full variable domain: GAGVSQSPRYKVTKRGQDVALRCDPISGHVSLYWYRQALGQGPEFLTYFNYEAQQDKSGLPNDRFSAERPEGSISTLTIQRTEQRDSAMYRCASSRRWGDEQYFGPGTRLTVT.

The table lists this clonotype with many counts. The chain employs TRBV7-2 and TRBJ2-3, with D perhaps matching TRBD2 (5 bases). The CDR3 consists of 13 residues. Between the trimmed V and J ends, which lost 7 bases and 4 bases, there was a span of 12 bases. Germline assignment: CDR1 SGHTA and CDR2 FQGNSA. The CDR3: CASKRSGADTQYF. The CDR3 nucleotides read TGTGCCAGCAAAAGGAGCGGAGCAGATACGCAGTATTTT.

In its sample, this clonotype is hyperexpanded. The chain has TRBV7-9 and TRBJ1-3; D ambiguous. The CDR3 extends over 13 amino acids. Germline lookup yields CDR1 SEHNR and CDR2 FQNEAQ (reference sequence). DNA of the CDR3: TGTGCAACAAGGTCGGGGATTAAAAACACCATATATTTT. Its protein is CATRSGIKNTIYF.

The V call is TRBV28, the J call TRBJ2-7; the match to TRBD1 covers 7 bases. CDR3 size: 17 residues. The V gene end was trimmed by 6 bases and the J gene end by 2 bases; junction bases not matched to a gene: 16. The germline V gene has CDR1 MDHEN and CDR2 SYDVKM. The CDR3 coding sequence is TGTGCCAGCAGCTTCGGGCTTCTCGGTCAGGGGGCCTACGAGCAGTACTTC. It specifies CASSFGLLGQGAYEQYF.

The sample holds many counts of this clonotype. The CDR3 bases are TGTGCCAGCAGAACCGGGACAGGGTTGTACAATGAGCAGTTCTTC. It translates to CASRTGTGLYNEQFF. J is TRBJ2-1 and V is TRBV5-6; 9 nucleotides line up with TRBD1. The CDR3 has 15 amino acids. Trimming removed 5 bases from V and 4 bases from J; junction bases left unmatched: 7. The germline CDR1 and CDR2 sequences are SGHDT and YYEEEE.

In the case of this clonotype: A much larger clone is a single base away; this may be a read error. J is TRBJ1-2 and V is TRBV5-6; D unclear. Trimming cost V 1 base and J 3 bases, with 10 bases left between them. The CDR3 runs 14 residues. CDR1 and CDR2 (germline): SGHDT, YYEEEE. The CDR3 loop reads CASSLSRPHYGYTF. In DNA, the CDR3 is TGTGCCAGCAGCTTGAGTAGACCACACTATGGCTACACCTTC.

This clonotype has at least ten counts. The V call is TRBV5-1, the J call TRBJ2-4, with TRBD2 matching over 7 bases. The CDR3 extends over 14 amino acids. J was trimmed by 5 bases and V by 4 bases; bases with no gene match: 6. The germline V gene has CDR1 SGHRS and CDR2 YFSETQ. The CDR3 DNA sequence: TGCGCCAGCAGCCCCGAAGCGGGACAAAACATTCAGTACTTC. Its protein product is CASSPEAGQNIQYF.

This clonotype was counted many times. The chain uses TRBV7-9 and TRBJ2-3; D assignment may be TRBD1 or TRBD2 (5 bases each). Germline V CDR1 and CDR2: SEHNR, FQNEAQ (reference sequence). Trimming shortened V by 1 base and J by 4 bases, and 6 bases separated the two germline ends. There are 13 residues in the CDR3. CDR3 protein: CASSLGGADTQYF. The CDR3 DNA reads as TGTGCCAGCAGCTTAGGAGGGGCAGATACGCAGTATTTT.